The 18 T cell receptor beta chains in this list originate from one sample, sequenced in a study of CD8 T cells in Susac syndrome. The authors reverse transcribed about 0.5 to 1 ug RNA with random hexamers. Each CDR3 protein gets one entry after TCRdb re-called the immunoSEQ multiplex PCR reads with MiXCR. The sample lists roughly 140,000 distinct CDR3 sequences; around 94% were seen once. The sequencing sample was made of CD8+ T cells from PBMCs. These receptors all come from a human donor in good health.

The chain employs TRBV5-1 and TRBJ2-1; D remains ambiguous. Deletions cut 4 bases from V and 10 bases from J, with 12 bases between. The CDR3 consists of 12 residues. Germline CDR1 reads SGHRS; CDR2 reads YFSETQ. The chain's CDR3 is CASSLTREEQFF. CDR3 in DNA: TGCGCCAGCAGCCTAACACGCGAGGAGCAGTTCTTC.

The chain employs TRBV20-1 and TRBJ2-7; TRBD2 might be the D (7 bases). The CDR3 consists of 14 residues. Germline V lookup: CDR1 DFQATT, CDR2 SNEGSKA (reference sequence). This chain's CDR3 is CPCWGGSGDYEQYF. CDR3 nucleotides: TGCCCATGCTGGGGGGGATCAGGGGACTACGAGCAGTACTTC.

V usage is TRBV4-3 and J usage is TRBJ2-7; TRBD1 matches at 9 bases. The CDR3 extends over 15 amino acids. V lost 1 base and J lost 3; bases outside the gene matches: 4. CDR1 is LGHNA, CDR2 YSLEER, per germline. CDR3 coding DNA: TGCGCCAGCAGCCAAGCCCCGGGACAGGGCTACGAGCAGTACTTC. This gives the protein CASSQAPGQGYEQYF.

The rearrangement uses TRBV28 and TRBJ2-3; D call uncertain. V lost 5 bases and J lost 3, with 15 bases in between. The CDR3 consists of 15 residues. Germline CDR1 is MDHEN and CDR2 is SYDVKM. The CDR3 sequence is CASSLQTEATDTQYF. CDR3 nucleotide sequence: TGTGCCAGCAGTCTTCAGACGGAAGCAACAGATACGCAGTATTTT.

This chain links TRBV5-1 with TRBJ2-1; D assignment may be TRBD1 or TRBD2 (5 bases each). This CDR3 comprises 17 residues. V dropped 0 bases and J dropped 3 bases, with 16 bases sitting between them. From germline, CDR1 is SGHRS and CDR2 YFSETQ. In DNA, the CDR3 is TGCGCCAGCAGCTTGGAACGGGGCCCCATCATCTACAATGAGCAGTTCTTC. Residues: CASSLERGPIIYNEQFF.

In nucleotides, the CDR3 is TGTGCCAGCAGTTTAAGGACTAGCGGGAGATCAGATACGCAGTATTTT. Translated, it gives CASSLRTSGRSDTQYF. The chain joins TRBV27 to TRBJ2-3; 13 nucleotides line up with TRBD2. CDR1 is MNHEY, CDR2 SMNVEV, per germline (reference sequence). The CDR3 length is 16 residues. Trimming at V came to 2 bases and at J to 4 bases, leaving 3 bases not matched to a gene.

The genes are TRBV3-1 and TRBJ2-1; D is undetermined. This CDR3 has 13 amino acids. Germline CDR1 is LGHDT and CDR2 is YNNKEL (reference sequence). V lost 7 bases, J lost 7 bases, and 14 bases lay in between. CDR3 amino acids: CASKPPLRNEQFF. CDR3 DNA sequence: TGTGCCAGCAAGCCTCCTTTGCGTAATGAGCAGTTCTTC.

The chain links TRBV29-1 to TRBJ1-2; 8 nucleotides match TRBD1. The CDR3 consists of 10 residues. With 5 bases clipped from V and 12 bases from J, the junction kept 5 bases outside the gene matches. Germline-derived CDR1 and CDR2 are SQVTM and ANQGSEA. DNA for the CDR3: TGCAGCGTTAGGGAGGGACAGGACACCTTC. This codes for CSVREGQDTF. Full variable domain (rest looked up from reference TRBV29-1 and TRBJ1-2): SAVISQKPSRDICQRGTSLTIQCQVDSQVTMMFWYRQQPGQSLTLIATANQGSEATYESGFVIDKFPISRPNLTFSTLTVSNMSPEDSSIYLCSVREGQDTFGSGTRLTVV.

This clonotype was found once. This rearrangement joins TRBV7-6 to TRBJ2-7; weak D call: TRBD1 (5 bases). Looked up from germline, CDR1 is SGHVS and CDR2 is FNYEAQ. This CDR3 is 13 amino acids long. V shed 2 bases and J shed 6 bases, with 11 bases lying between them. The CDR3 DNA is TGTGCCAGCAGCTTACTTGGGGCACCCGAGCAGTACTTC. Protein sequence: CASSLLGAPEQYF. The variable domain in full, with the rest retrieved from reference TRBV7-6 and TRBJ2-7, is GAGVSQSPRYKVTKRGQDVALRCDPISGHVSLYWYRQALGQGPEFLTYFNYEAQQDKSGLPNDRFSAERPEGSISTLTIQRTEQRDSAMYRCASSLLGAPEQYFGPGTRLTVT.

This clonotype has a single count. This chain joins TRBV7-8 and TRBJ2-7; either TRBD1 or TRBD2 may supply D (5 bases each). This CDR3 spans 14 amino acids. Between the trimmed V and J ends, which lost 3 bases and 2 bases, there was a span of 11 bases. Germline values: CDR1 SGHVS, CDR2 FQNEAQ. CDR3 sequence reads: CASSFRKGPYEQYF. DNA for the CDR3: TGTGCCAGCAGCTTTCGAAAGGGACCCTACGAGCAGTACTTC.

This chain links TRBV4-3 with TRBJ2-1; D tentatively reads TRBD1 or TRBD2 (5 bases each). The CDR3 runs 17 residues. The germline V gene encodes CDR1 LGHNA and CDR2 YSLEER. Trimming shortened V by 1 base and J by 6 bases, and 19 bases separated the two germline ends. In nucleotides, the CDR3 is TGCGCCAGCAGCCAAGGTATTCGGGGCCCTACGGGCAATGAGCAGTTCTTC. Amino acids: CASSQGIRGPTGNEQFF.

This chain joins TRBV9 and TRBJ1-5; D remains ambiguous. Germline V gene data show CDR1 as SGDLS and CDR2 as YYNGEE. Trimming took off 0 bases at V and 2 bases at J, with 6 bases between the two ends. The CDR3 loop spans 14 amino acids. In nucleotides, the CDR3 is TGTGCCAGCAGCGTAGGGGCAGGCAATCAGCCCCAGCATTTT. Amino acids: CASSVGAGNQPQHF.

This sequence joins TRBV27 and TRBJ2-7; D call uncertain. The CDR3 contains 13 residues. The V gene's germline CDR1 is MNHEY and CDR2 SMNVEV (reference sequence). The V gene lost 2 bases and the J gene lost 1 base, with 6 bases spanning the gap. In nucleotides, the CDR3 is TGTGCCAGCAGTTTAAGCGTTTCCTACGAGCAGTACTTC. Its protein is CASSLSVSYEQYF.

The chain links TRBV27 to TRBJ1-2; the D gene is possibly TRBD1 (5 bases). V lost 8 bases and J 2 bases, leaving 6 bases between the germline ends. Germline-derived CDR1 and CDR2 are MNHEY and SMNVEV (reference sequence). The CDR3 is 11 residues long. The CDR3 here is CASGGNYGYTF. As DNA, the CDR3 is TGTGCCAGCGGGGGGAACTATGGCTACACCTTC.

The gene calls are TRBV11-2 and TRBJ1-2, with TRBD1 identical over 10 bases. Germline V CDR1 and CDR2: SGHAT, FQNNGV. The CDR3 contains 13 residues. Trimming took 8 bases from V and 6 from J; bases not matched to a gene: 6. The CDR3 region is CASVSTGGDGYTF. The DNA of the CDR3 is TGTGCCAGCGTCTCGACAGGGGGCGATGGCTACACCTTC.

V gene TRBV4-3 combines with J gene TRBJ2-2; D ambiguous. V was pared by 0 bases and J by 5 bases, with 7 bases between. This CDR3 has 14 residues. Germline V CDR1 and CDR2: LGHNA, YSLEER. CDR3 sequence: CASSQDSATGELFF. The CDR3, as DNA: TGCGCCAGCAGCCAAGATTCGGCGACCGGGGAGCTGTTTTTT.

This clonotype came up once. This rearrangement joins TRBV7-9 to TRBJ2-1; D might be TRBD1 or TRBD2, each matching 6 bases. From germline, CDR1 is SEHNR and CDR2 FQNEAQ (reference sequence). V lost 10 bases and J 7 bases, leaving 17 bases between the germline ends. The CDR3 sequence is 13 residues long. Here the CDR3 reads CATSRGAQNEQFF. CDR3 coding DNA: TGTGCCACGTCTAGGGGGGCGCAGAATGAGCAGTTCTTC.

This chain joins TRBV28 and TRBJ2-5; tentative D call: TRBD1 (5 bases). Trimming left V 7 bases short and J 2 bases short, with 17 bases between. Germline V lookup: CDR1 MDHEN, CDR2 SYDVKM. The CDR3 has 15 amino acids. CDR3: CASTAMTETQETQYF. In nucleotides, the CDR3 is TGTGCCAGCACCGCCATGACAGAAACTCAAGAGACCCAGTACTTC.